This T cell receptor beta chain is drawn from a study of OX40 agonist ivuxolimab in advanced cancers. Findings and caveats of the study: The authors also found low normalized T-cell clonal expansion in some nonresponders. CD4+ and CD8+ T cells in blood underwent clonal expansion by week 6 at 0.1 to 3.0 mg/kg.

V shed 0 bases and J shed 2 bases, with 11 bases lying between them. CDR1 is LGHNA and CDR2 is YNFKEQ in the germline V gene. The CDR3 sequence is 15 residues long. Sequenced by immunoSEQ multiplex PCR; TCRdb stores in-frame clones only, minus some. The sample lists over 80,000 clones, 88% occurring once. This clone was found once. Its antigen is still unknown. V gene TRBV4-2 combines with J gene TRBJ2-7; no reliable D call. The specimen comprised CD4+ or CD8+ T cells sorted from blood, sampled in a trial of the OX40 agonist ivuxolimab. This TCR was recovered from an adult with an advanced solid tumor such as melanoma, head and neck, liver or kidney cancer. CDR3 in DNA: TGTGCCAGCAGCCAAGACTCACTTAGCCCCTACGAGCAGTACGTC. This codes for CASSQDSLSPYEQYV.